This TCR beta chain was sequenced for a study of blood T cell repertoires in COVID-19. As handled by the study authors: Amplification of reference gene primers provided the estimated nucleated cell counts. Profiled with immunoSEQ multiplex PCR; TCRdb holds only in-frame clones, not every one. V and J calls and clone size are those listed in that table; D and trimming were worked out from the DNA. The sample gives tens of thousands of clones, about 90% of which show up once; 1.9% is in the top ten. Sequenced input: peripheral blood. The sequence derives from a woman at least 80 years old with active or convalescent COVID-19.

CDR3 loop: CATSRSREGRGNEQFF. CDR3 DNA sequence: TGTGCCACCAGCAGGTCCCGGGAGGGAAGGGGCAATGAGCAGTTCTTC. The J gene is TRBJ2-1, the V gene TRBV15, with 8 bases aligning to TRBD2. Germline V CDR1 and CDR2: LNHNV, YYDKDF (reference sequence). The CDR3 extends over 16 amino acids. The V and J ends lost 3 bases and 6 bases, in that order; junction bases with no gene match: 10.